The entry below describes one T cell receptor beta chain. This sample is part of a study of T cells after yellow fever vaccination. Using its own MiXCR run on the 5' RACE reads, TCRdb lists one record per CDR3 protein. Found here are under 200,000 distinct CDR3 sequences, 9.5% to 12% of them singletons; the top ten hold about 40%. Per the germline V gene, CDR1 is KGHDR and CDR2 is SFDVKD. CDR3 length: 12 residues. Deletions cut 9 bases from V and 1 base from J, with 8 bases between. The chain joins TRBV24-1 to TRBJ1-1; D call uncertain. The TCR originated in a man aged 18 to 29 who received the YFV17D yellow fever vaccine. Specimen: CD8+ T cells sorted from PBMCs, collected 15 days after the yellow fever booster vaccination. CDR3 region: CATHDGNTEAFF. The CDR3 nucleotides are TGTGCCACCCATGACGGGAACACTGAAGCTTTCTTT.